This is a list of T cell receptor beta chains from one sample in a study of T cells in Graves' hyperthyroidism and ophthalmopathy. Each CDR3 protein gets one entry after TCRdb re-called the multiplex PCR reads with MiXCR. The sample holds approximately 530,000 distinct CDR3 sequences, around 17% seen once. Sequencing was done on a sample of blood. The receptors were gathered from a woman aged 18 to 35 with Graves' hyperthyroidism. Each CDR3 is given with its conserved first and last residue. A D gene is named only where the DNA matches it firmly. Clone size appears in some rows only: once, few, many, or a class for an expanded clone.

>TRBD2|TRBV7-9|NA|TRBJ2-7
CASSFEREGHAYF
TGTGCCAGCAGCTTCGAGCGGGAGGGGCATGCGTACTTC
>TRBD2|TRBV12-3/TRBV12-4|NA|TRBJ2-1
CASSPGSGGPYSYNGQFF
TGTGCCAGCAGCCCGGGTAGCGGGGGGCCCTACTCCTACAATGGGCAGTTCTTC
>TRBD1|TRBV12-3/TRBV12-4|NA|TRBJ1-2
CASSADRGFHGYTF
TGTGCCAGCAGTGCGGACAGGGGCTTCCATGGCTACACCTTC
>NA|TRBV28|few|TRBJ2-2
CASSPNPGTEKGAGELFF
TGTGCCAGCAGTCCTAACCCCGGGACCGAAAAGGGTGCCGGGGAGCTGTTTTTT
>NA|TRBV20-1|few|TRBJ2-7
CSASRRRTGYEQYF
TGCAGTGCTAGTCGGCGACGGACTGGCTACGAGCAGTACTTC
>NA|TRBV20-1|many|TRBJ1-2
CSASSGGVNYGYTF
TGCAGTGCTAGCTCGGGCGGCGTAAACTATGGCTACACCTTC
>TRBD2|TRBV7-9|many|TRBJ2-1
CASSFGGSNNEQFF
TGTGCCAGCAGCTTTGGCGGGAGTAACAATGAGCAGTTCTTC
>NA|TRBV5-1|many|TRBJ1-1
CASSHYGTEAFF
TGCGCCAGCAGCCACTACGGAACTGAAGCTTTCTTT
>TRBD1|TRBV6-2/TRBV6-3|many|TRBJ2-5
CASSYPATGAALLWTQYF
TGTGCCAGCAGTTACCCCGCGACAGGGGCCGCCCTTTTATGGACCCAGTACTTC
>TRBD2|TRBV5-1|NA|TRBJ2-5
CASRTSGGIQTQYF
TGCGCCAGCAGGACTAGCGGGGGAATACAGACCCAGTACTTC
>TRBD1|TRBV7-9|NA|TRBJ1-1
CASNPQGVNTEAFF
TGTGCCAGCAACCCACAGGGGGTGAACACTGAAGCTTTCTTT
>NA|TRBV29-1|NA|TRBJ1-2
CSVFAVEDYGYTF
TGCAGCGTTTTTGCAGTGGAGGACTATGGCTACACCTTC
>NA|TRBV19|once|TRBJ1-5
CASSSEGFNQPQHF
TGTGCCAGTAGCTCAGAGGGGTTCAACCAGCCCCAGCATTTT
>NA|TRBV27|NA|TRBJ2-7
CASSLSVRQSYNEQYF
TGTGCCAGCAGTTTATCGGTGAGACAGAGCTACAATGAGCAGTACTTC
>TRBD2|TRBV6-1|NA|TRBJ2-1
CASLPLAGGPDEQFF
TGTGCCAGCCTCCCTCTAGCGGGGGGGCCTGATGAGCAGTTCTTC
>NA|TRBV20-1|many|TRBJ1-2
CSARDQFQHGYTF
TGCAGTGCTAGAGATCAGTTTCAGCATGGCTACACCTTC
>NA|TRBV20-1|few|TRBJ1-5
CSARDTGNNQPQHF
TGCAGTGCTAGAGATACCGGGAACAATCAGCCCCAGCATTTT
>TRBD2|TRBV6-1|many|TRBJ2-7
CASSYGRLGAGYISEQYF
TGTGCCAGCAGTTACGGGAGGTTGGGAGCGGGATATATTTCCGAGCAGTACTTC
>NA|TRBV20-1|few|TRBJ2-1
CSASDGSYEQFF
TGCAGTGCTAGTGACGGATCTTATGAGCAGTTCTTC